This entry is about one T cell receptor (beta chain). The data belong to a study of blood T cell repertoires in COVID-19. Per the original data handling: Estimates of nucleated cell counts were drawn from the amplification of reference gene primers. Here immunoSEQ multiplex PCR was the method, and the copy in TCRdb shows in-frame clones only, minus some. The V and J calls and the clone size are those of that table, but D and trimming were determined from the DNA. Here the sample spans 65,000 to 85,000 clones, 79% being singletons. Sequencing used peripheral blood. The TCR was taken from a woman aged 80 or older with active or convalescent COVID-19.

CDR3 coding DNA: TGTGCCAGCAGTGAAGCGCGGGGGCCCCTCAACACTGAAGCTTTCTTT. This encodes CASSEARGPLNTEAFF. This chain connects TRBV2 to TRBJ1-1; TRBD1 might be the D (6 bases). V was clipped by 0 bases and J by 2 bases, with 13 bases between them. Per germline, CDR1 SNHLY and CDR2 FYNNEI. The CDR3 is 16 amino acids.